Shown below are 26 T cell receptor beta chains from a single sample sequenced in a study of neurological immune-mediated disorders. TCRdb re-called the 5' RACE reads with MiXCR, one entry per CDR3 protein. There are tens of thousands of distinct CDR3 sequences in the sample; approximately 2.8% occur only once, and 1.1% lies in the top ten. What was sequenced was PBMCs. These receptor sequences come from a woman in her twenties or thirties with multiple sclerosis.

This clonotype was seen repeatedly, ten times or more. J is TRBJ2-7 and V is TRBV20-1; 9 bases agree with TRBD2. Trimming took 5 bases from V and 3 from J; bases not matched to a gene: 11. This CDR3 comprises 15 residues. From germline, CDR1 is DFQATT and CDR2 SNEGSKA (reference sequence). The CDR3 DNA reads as TGCAGTGCTCCTCCCCCGACTAGCGGTGACTACGAGCAGTACTTC. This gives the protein CSAPPPTSGDYEQYF.

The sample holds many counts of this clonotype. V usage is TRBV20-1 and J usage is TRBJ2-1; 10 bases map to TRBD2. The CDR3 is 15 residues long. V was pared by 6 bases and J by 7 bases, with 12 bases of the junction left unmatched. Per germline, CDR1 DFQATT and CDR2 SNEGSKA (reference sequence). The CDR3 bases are TGCAGTGCCAGAACGGCTAGCGGGAGTTCTAATGAGCAGTTCTTC. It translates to CSARTASGSSNEQFF.

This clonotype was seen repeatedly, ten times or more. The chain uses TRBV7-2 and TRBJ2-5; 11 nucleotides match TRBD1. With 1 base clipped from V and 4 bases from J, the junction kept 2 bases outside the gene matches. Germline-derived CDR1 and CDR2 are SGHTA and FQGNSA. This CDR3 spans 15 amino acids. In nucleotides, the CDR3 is TGTGCCAGCAGCTTAGAGGGGACAGGGGGAGAGACCCAGTACTTC. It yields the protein CASSLEGTGGETQYF.

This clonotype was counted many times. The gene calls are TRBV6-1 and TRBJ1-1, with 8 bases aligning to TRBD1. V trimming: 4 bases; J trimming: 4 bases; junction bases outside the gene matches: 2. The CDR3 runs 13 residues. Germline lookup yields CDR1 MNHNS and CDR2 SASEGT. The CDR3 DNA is TGTGCCAGCAGTGGAACAGGGGGCACTGAAGCTTTCTTT. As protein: CASSGTGGTEAFF.

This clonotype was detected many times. The CDR3 nucleotides are TGCAGTGCTACCGCCGGGACCTATAACTATACGCAGTATTTT. Its translation: CSATAGTYNYTQYF. The chain recombines TRBV20-1 with TRBJ2-3; D might be TRBD1 or TRBD2, each matching 5 bases. Trimming shortened V by 4 bases and J by 7 bases, and 18 bases separated the two germline ends. This CDR3 comprises 14 residues. The germline CDR1 and CDR2 sequences are DFQATT and SNEGSKA (reference sequence).

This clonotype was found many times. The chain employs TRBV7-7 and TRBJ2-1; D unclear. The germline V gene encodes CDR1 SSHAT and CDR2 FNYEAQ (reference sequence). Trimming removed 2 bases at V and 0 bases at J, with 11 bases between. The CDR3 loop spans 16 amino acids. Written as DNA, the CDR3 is TGTGCCAGCAGCTTACGGCTCGGTTTCTCCTACAATGAGCAGTTCTTC. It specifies CASSLRLGFSYNEQFF.

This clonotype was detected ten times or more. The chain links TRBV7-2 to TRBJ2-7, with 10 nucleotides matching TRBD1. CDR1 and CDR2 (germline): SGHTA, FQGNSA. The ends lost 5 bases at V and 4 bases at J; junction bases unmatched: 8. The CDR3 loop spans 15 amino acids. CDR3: CASSVDRDRGYEQYF. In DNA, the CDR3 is TGTGCCAGCAGCGTCGATCGGGACAGGGGTTACGAGCAGTACTTC.

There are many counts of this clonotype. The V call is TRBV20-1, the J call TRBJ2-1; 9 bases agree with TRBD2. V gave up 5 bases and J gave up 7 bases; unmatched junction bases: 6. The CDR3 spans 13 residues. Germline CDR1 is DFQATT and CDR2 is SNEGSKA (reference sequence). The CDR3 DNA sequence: TGCAGTGCTCCCGGACTAGCGCCTAATGAGCAGTTCTTC. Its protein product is CSAPGLAPNEQFF.

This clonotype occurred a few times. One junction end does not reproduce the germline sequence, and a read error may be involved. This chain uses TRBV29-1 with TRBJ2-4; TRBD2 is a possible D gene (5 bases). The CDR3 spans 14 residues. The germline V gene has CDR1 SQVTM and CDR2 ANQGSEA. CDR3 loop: CSVAGLVAKKIQYF. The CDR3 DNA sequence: TGCAGCGTTGCAGGACTGGTAGCCAAAAAAATTCAGTACTTC. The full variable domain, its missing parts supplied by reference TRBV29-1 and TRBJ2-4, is SAVISQKPSRDICQRGTSLTIQCQVDSQVTMMFWYRQQPGQSLTLIATANQGSEATYESGFVIDKFPISRPNLTFSTLTVSNMSPEDSSIYLCSVAGLVAKKIQYFGAGTRLSVL.

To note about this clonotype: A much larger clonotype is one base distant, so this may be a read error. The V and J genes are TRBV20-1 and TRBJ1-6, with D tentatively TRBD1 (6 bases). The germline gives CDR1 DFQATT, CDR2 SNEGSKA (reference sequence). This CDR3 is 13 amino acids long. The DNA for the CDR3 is TGCAGTGCTATGACCAGGGGTAATTCACACCTCCACTTT. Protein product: CSAMTRGNSHLHF.

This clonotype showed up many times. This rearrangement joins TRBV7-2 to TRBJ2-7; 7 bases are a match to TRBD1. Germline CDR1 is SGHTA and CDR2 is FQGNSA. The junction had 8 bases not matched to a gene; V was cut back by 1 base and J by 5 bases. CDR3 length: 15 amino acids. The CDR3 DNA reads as TGTGCCAGCAGCTTAGAGGGGGCTACTAGGAACGAGCAGTACTTC. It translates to CASSLEGATRNEQYF. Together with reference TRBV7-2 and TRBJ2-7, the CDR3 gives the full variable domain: GAGVSQSPSNKVTEKGKDVELRCDPISGHTALYWYRQSLGQGLEFLIYFQGNSAPDKSGLPSDRFSAERTGGSVSTLTIQRTQQEDSAVYLCASSLEGATRNEQYFGPGTRLTVT.

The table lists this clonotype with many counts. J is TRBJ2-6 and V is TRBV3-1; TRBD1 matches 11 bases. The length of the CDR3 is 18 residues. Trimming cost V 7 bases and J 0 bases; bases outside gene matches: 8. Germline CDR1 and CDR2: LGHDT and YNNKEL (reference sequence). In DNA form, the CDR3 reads TGTGCCAGCACCTCCTCCGGGACAGGGGGCTCTGGGGCCAACGTCCTGACTTTC. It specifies CASTSSGTGGSGANVLTF.

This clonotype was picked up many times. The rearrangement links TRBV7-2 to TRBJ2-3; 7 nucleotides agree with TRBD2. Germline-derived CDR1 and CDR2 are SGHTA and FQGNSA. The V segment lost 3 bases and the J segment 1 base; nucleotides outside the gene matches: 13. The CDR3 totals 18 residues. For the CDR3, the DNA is TGTGCCAGCAGCTTCGACGGGAGGAGGATATTACGCACAGATACGCAGTATTTT. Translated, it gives CASSFDGRRILRTDTQYF.

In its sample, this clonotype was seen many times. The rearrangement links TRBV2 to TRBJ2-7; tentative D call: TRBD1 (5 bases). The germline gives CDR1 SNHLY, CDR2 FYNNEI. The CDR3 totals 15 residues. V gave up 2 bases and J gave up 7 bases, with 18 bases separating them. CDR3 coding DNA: TGTGCCAGCAGTGAACAGGGTATTCTCCTGGGGGAGCAGTACTTC. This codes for CASSEQGILLGEQYF.

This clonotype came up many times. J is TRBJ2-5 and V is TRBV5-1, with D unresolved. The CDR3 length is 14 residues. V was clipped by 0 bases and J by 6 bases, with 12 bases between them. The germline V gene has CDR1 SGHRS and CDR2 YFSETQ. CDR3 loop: CASSLESVRQTQYF. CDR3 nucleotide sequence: TGCGCCAGCAGCTTGGAGTCGGTTAGACAGACCCAGTACTTC.

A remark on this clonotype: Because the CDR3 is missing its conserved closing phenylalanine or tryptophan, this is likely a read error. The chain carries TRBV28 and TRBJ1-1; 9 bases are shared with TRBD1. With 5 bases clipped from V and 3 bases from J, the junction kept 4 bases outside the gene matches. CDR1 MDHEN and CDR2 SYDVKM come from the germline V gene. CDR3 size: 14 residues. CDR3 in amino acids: CASSRDRADTEAFN. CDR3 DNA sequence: TGTGCCAGCAGTAGGGACAGGGCTGACACTGAAGCTTTCAAT.

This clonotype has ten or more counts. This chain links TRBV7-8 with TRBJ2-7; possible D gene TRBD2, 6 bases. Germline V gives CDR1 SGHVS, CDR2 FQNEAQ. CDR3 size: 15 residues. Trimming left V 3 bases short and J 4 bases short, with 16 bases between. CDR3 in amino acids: CASSLGLGGKYEQYF. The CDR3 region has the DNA TGTGCCAGCAGCTTGGGTTTGGGAGGAAAATACGAGCAGTACTTC.

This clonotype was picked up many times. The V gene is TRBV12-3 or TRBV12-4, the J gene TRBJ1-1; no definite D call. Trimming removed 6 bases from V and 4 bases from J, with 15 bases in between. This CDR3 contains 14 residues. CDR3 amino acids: CASSPPTARTEAFF. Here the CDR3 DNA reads TGTGCCAGCAGCCCGCCGACTGCTCGCACTGAAGCTTTCTTT.

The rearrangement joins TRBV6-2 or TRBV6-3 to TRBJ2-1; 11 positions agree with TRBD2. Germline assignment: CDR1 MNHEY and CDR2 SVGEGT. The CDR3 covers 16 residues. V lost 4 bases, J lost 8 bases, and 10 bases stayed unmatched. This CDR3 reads CASSSQLAGVRDEQFF. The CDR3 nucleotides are TGTGCCAGCAGTTCCCAACTAGCGGGAGTAAGAGATGAGCAGTTCTTC.

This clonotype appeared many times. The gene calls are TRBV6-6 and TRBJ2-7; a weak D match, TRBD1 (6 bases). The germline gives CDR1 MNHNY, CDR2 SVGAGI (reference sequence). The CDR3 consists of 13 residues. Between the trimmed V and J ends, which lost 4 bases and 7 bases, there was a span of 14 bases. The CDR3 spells CASSSGQEGEQYF. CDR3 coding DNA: TGTGCCAGCAGTTCGGGACAAGAAGGAGAGCAGTACTTC.

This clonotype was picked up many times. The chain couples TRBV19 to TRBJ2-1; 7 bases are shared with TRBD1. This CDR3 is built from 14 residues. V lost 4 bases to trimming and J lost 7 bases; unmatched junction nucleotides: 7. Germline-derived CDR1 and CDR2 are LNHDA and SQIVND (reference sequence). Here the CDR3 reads CASSNTGAPNEQFF. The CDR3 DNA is TGTGCCAGTAGTAACACAGGGGCACCTAATGAGCAGTTCTTC.

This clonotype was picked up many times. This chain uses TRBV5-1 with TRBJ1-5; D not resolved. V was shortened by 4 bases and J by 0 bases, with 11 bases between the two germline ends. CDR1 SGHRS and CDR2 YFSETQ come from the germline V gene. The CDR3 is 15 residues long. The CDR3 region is CASSPGEYSNQPQHF. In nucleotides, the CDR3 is TGCGCCAGCAGCCCCGGGGAGTATAGCAATCAGCCCCAGCATTTT.

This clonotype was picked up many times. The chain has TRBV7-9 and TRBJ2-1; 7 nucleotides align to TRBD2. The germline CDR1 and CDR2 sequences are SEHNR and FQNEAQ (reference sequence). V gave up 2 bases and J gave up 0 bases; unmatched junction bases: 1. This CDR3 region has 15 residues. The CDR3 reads CASSLSGTSYNEQFF. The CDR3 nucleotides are TGTGCCAGCAGCTTAAGCGGGACCTCCTACAATGAGCAGTTCTTC.

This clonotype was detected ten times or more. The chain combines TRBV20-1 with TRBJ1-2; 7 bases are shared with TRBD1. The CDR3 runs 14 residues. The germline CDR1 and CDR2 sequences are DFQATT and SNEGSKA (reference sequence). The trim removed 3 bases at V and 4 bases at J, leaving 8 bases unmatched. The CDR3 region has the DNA TGCAGTGCTAGGATAACAGGGGTCGGCTATGGCTACACCTTC. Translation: CSARITGVGYGYTF.

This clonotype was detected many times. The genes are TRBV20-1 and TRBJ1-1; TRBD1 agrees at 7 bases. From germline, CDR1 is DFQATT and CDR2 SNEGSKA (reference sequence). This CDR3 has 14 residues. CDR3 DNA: TGCAGCCCGGGGCGACCGGACAGGCCCACTGAAGCTTTCTTT. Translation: CSPGRPDRPTEAFF.

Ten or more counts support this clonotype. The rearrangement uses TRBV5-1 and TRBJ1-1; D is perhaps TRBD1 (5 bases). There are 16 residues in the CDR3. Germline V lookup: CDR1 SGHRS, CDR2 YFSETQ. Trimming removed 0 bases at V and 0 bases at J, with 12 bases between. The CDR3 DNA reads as TGCGCCAGCAGCTTGGAAGGCGGGGCGGTGAACACTGAAGCTTTCTTT. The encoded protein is CASSLEGGAVNTEAFF.